The clone carrying this T cell receptor beta chain was seen only a few times. The antigen is unknown. 13 Jbeta primers and 60 Vbeta primers were used for the PCR. TCRdb's copy holds only in-frame clones and misses some; the assay was immunoSEQ multiplex PCR. Here the sample spans about 70,000 clones, 74% being singletons. The data stem from a study of cytomegalovirus exposure and HLA in healthy donors. This CDR3 is 15 amino acids long. The germline gives CDR1 SNHLY, CDR2 FYNNEI. Germline trimming cut 9 bases from V and 2 bases from J; bases unmatched to any gene: 9. Study-wide results and limits: In vitro assays verified that three CMV-associated chains recognized CMV antigens specifically. Another analysis was done later, and it associated around 15,000 TCR beta sequences with HLA alleles at 0.05 false discovery rate.

This chain uses TRBV2 with TRBJ2-3, with 9 bases fitting TRBD2. This clonotype was obtained from a human donor in good health. Material for sequencing was PBMCs. The DNA for the CDR3 is TGTGCCAGTGCCGGGACTAGCCGCCTCACAGATACGCAGTATTTT. As protein: CASAGTSRLTDTQYF.